This TCR beta chain was found in a study of stem cell transplantation in POMP-related autoinflammatory disease. Study overall: Before transplant: CD4+ naive skewing, low CD8+ proportions, reduced cytokine secretion. General study results and limits: Unique TRB V-J gene pairings were limited in number in patients with PRAID.

Concerning this clone: What it binds is unknown.

Produced via immunoSEQ multiplex PCR; TCRdb's table is partial and in-frame only. The sample has over a thousand clones, around 80% seen once; the top ten hold 4% to 4.5%. The specimen comprised CD4+ follicular helper T cells (Tfh) from PBMCs, sampled before stem cell transplantation. The receptor comes from a human donor with POMP-related autoinflammation and immune dysregulation (PRAID).

The CDR3 reads CASAGTDNQPQHF. Written as DNA, the CDR3 is TGTGCCAGCGCCGGGACAGACAATCAGCCCCAGCATTTT. This sequence joins TRBV19 and TRBJ1-5; 7 bases line up with TRBD1. CDR3 length: 13 amino acids. Trimming cost V 9 bases and J 3 bases; bases outside gene matches: 5. Germline values: CDR1 LNHDA, CDR2 SQIVND (reference sequence). Combining the CDR3 with reference TRBV19 and TRBJ1-5 gives the whole variable domain DGGITQSPKYLFRKEGQNVTLSCEQNLNHDAMYWYRQDPGQGLRLIYYSQIVNDFQKGDIAEGYSVSREKKESFPLTVTSAQKNPTAFYLCASAGTDNQPQHFGDGTRLSIL.